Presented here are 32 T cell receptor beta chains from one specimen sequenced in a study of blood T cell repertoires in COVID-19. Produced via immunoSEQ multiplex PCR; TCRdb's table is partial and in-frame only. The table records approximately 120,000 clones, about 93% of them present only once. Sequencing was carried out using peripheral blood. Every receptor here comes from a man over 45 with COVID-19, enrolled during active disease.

The CDR3: CASSGGQGAFGYTF. The CDR3 nucleotides are TGTGCCAGCAGCGGGGGACAGGGGGCGTTTGGCTACACCTTC. The chain is built from TRBV11-2 and TRBJ1-2, with TRBD1 matching 12 bases. Germline-derived CDR1 and CDR2 are SGHAT and FQNNGV. Trimming took 5 bases from V and 7 from J; bases not matched to a gene: 5. CDR3 size: 14 residues.

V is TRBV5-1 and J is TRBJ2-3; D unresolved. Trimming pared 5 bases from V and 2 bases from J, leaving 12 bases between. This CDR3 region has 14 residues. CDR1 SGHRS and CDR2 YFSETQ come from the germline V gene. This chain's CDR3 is CASRLAVYTDTQYF. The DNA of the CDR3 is TGCGCCAGCAGGTTAGCAGTTTACACAGATACGCAGTATTTT.

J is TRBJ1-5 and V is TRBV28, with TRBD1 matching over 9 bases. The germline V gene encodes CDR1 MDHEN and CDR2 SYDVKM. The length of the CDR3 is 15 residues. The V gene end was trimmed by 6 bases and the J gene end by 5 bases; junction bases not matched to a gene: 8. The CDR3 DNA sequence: TGTGCCAGCAGCCAAGGGGGGACAGGGCATCAGCCCCAGCATTTT. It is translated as CASSQGGTGHQPQHF.

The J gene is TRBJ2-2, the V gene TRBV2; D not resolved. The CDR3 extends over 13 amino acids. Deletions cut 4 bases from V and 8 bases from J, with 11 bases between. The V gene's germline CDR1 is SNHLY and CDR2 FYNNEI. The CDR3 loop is CASSAQLIGELFF. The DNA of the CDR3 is TGTGCCAGCAGTGCACAGCTAATTGGGGAGCTGTTTTTT.

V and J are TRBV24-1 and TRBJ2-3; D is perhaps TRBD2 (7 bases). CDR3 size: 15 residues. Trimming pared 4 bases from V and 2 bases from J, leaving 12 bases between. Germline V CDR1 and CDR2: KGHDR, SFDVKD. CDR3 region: CATSERGGPTDTQYF. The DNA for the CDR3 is TGTGCCACCAGTGAGCGCGGGGGCCCCACAGATACGCAGTATTTT.

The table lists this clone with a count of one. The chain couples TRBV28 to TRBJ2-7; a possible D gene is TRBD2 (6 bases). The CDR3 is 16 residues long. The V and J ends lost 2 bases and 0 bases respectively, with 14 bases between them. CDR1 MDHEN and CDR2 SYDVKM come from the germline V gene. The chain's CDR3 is CASSLTGTGSSYEQYF. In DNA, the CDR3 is TGTGCCAGCAGTTTAACCGGGACTGGGAGCTCCTACGAGCAGTACTTC.

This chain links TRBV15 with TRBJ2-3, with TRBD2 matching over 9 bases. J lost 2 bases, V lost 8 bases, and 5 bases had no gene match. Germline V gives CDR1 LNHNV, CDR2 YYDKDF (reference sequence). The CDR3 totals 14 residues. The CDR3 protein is CATGSGRHTDTQYF. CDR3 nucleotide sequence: TGTGCCACCGGAAGCGGGAGGCACACAGATACGCAGTATTTT.

The CDR3 loop is CASSLAGGDFASYEQYF. In DNA, the CDR3 is TGTGCCAGCAGCTTAGCAGGGGGGGACTTCGCCTCCTACGAGCAGTACTTC. The chain joins TRBV7-2 to TRBJ2-7; weak D call: TRBD2 (7 bases). The CDR3 consists of 17 residues. The V and J ends lost 0 bases and 0 bases respectively, with 15 bases between them. Germline assignment: CDR1 SGHTA and CDR2 FQGNSA.

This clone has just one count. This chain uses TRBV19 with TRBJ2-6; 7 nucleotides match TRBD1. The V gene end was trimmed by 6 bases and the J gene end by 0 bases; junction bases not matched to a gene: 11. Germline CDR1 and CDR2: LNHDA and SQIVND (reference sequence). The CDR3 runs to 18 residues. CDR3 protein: CASRNRQGRHSGANVLTF. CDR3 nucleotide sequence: TGTGCCAGTAGGAACCGACAGGGCCGACACTCTGGGGCCAACGTCCTGACTTTC. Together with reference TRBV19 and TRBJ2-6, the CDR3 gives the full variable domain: DGGITQSPKYLFRKEGQNVTLSCEQNLNHDAMYWYRQDPGQGLRLIYYSQIVNDFQKGDIAEGYSVSREKKESFPLTVTSAQKNPTAFYLCASRNRQGRHSGANVLTFGAGSRLTVL.

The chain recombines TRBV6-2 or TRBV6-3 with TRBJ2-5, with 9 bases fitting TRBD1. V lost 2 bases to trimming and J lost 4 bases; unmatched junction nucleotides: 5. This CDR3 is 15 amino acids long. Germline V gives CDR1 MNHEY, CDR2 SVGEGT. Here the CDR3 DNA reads TGTGCCAGCAGTTACGGGACAGGGAGTACAGAGACCCAGTACTTC. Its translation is CASSYGTGSTETQYF.

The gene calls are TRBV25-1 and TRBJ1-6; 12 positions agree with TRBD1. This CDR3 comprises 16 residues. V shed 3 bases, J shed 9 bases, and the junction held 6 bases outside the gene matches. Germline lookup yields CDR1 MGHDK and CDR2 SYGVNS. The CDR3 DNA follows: TGTGCCAGCAGTGACGCCGGGACAGGGGGCGTTTCACCCCTCCACTTT. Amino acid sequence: CASSDAGTGGVSPLHF.

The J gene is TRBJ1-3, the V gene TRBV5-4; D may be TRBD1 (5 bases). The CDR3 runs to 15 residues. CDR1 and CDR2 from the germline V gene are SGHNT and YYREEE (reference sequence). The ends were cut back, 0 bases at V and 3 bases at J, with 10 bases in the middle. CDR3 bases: TGTGCCAGCAGCTTGGGGGGGGTTGGTGGAAACACCATATATTTT. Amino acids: CASSLGGVGGNTIYF.

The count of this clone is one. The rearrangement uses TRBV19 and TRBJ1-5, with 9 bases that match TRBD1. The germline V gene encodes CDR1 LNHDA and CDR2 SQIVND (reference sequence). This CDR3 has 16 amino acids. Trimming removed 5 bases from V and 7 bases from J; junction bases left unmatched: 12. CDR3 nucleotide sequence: TGTGCCAGTAGTGACGTCCGGGACAGGGATTACCAGCCCCAGCATTTT. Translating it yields CASSDVRDRDYQPQHF.

This chain's CDR3 is CASSLVSGSAGNTIYF. As DNA, the CDR3 is TGTGCCAGCAGCTTAGTGTCGGGGTCGGCTGGAAACACCATATATTTT. This chain joins TRBV7-2 and TRBJ1-3; D is unresolved. CDR3 size: 16 residues. The V end was cut by 1 base, the J end by 2 bases, with 12 bases between. Germline CDR1 and CDR2: SGHTA and FQGNSA.

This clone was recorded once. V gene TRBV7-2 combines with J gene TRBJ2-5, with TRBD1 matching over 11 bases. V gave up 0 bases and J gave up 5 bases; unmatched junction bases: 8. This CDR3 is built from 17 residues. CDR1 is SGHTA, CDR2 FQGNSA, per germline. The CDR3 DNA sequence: TGTGCCAGCAGCTTAGCATCGGGACAGGGGGAGGGGGAGACCCAGTACTTC. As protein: CASSLASGQGEGETQYF.

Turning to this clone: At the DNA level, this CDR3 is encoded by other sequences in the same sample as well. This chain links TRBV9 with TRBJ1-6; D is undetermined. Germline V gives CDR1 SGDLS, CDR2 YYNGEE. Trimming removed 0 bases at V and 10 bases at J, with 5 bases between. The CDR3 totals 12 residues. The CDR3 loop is CASSVGGSPLHF. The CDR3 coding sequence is TGTGCCAGCAGCGTAGGAGGATCACCCCTCCACTTT.

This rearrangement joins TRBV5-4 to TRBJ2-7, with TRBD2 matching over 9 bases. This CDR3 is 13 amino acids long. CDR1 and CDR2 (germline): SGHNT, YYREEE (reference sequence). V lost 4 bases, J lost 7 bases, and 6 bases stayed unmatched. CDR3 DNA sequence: TGTGCCAGCAGCCTGCGGGGGGGGGCGGAGCAGTACTTC. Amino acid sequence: CASSLRGGAEQYF.

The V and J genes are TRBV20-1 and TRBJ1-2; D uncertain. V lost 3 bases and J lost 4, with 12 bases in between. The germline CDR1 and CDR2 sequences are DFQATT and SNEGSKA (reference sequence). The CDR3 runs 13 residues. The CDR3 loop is CSASSDEGYGYTF. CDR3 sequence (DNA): TGCAGTGCTAGTTCGGATGAGGGCTATGGCTACACCTTC.

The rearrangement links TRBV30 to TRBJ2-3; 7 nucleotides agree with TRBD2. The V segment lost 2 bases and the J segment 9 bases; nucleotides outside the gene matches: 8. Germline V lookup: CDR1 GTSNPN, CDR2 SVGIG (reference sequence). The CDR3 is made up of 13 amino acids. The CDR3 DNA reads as TGTGCCTGGAGTCATGGCGGGAGCAACACGCAGTATTTT. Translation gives CAWSHGGSNTQYF.

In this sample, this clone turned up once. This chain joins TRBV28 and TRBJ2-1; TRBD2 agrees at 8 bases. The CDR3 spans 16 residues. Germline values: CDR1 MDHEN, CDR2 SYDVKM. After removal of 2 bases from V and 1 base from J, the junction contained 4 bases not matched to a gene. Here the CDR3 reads CASSLGVAGSYNEQFF. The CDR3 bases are TGTGCCAGCAGTTTAGGGGTAGCGGGATCCTACAATGAGCAGTTCTTC.

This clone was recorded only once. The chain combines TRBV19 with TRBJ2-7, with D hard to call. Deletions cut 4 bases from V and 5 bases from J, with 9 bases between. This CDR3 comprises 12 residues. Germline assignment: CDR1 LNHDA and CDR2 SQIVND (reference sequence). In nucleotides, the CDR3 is TGTGCCAGTAGTAGTCTAAGCCACGAGCAGTACTTC. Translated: CASSSLSHEQYF.

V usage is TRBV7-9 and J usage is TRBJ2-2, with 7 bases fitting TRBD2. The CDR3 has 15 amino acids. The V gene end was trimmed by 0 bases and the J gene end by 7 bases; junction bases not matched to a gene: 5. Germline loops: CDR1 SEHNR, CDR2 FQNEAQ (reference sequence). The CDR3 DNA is TGTGCCAGCAGCTTAGCGGGAGGGCCGGTCGGGGAGCTGTTTTTT. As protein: CASSLAGGPVGELFF.

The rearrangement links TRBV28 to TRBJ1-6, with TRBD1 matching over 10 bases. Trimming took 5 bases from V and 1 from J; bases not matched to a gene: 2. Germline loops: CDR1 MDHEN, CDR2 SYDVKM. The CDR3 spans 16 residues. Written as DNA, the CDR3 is TGTGCCAGCAGTCGGACAGGGGGATCCTATAATTCACCCCTCCACTTT. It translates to CASSRTGGSYNSPLHF.

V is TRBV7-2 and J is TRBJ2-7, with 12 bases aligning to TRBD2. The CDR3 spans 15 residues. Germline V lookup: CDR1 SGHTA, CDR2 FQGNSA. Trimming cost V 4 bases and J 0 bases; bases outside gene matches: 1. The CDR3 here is CASSSTSGSSYEQYF. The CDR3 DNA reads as TGTGCCAGCAGCTCGACTAGCGGGAGCTCCTACGAGCAGTACTTC.

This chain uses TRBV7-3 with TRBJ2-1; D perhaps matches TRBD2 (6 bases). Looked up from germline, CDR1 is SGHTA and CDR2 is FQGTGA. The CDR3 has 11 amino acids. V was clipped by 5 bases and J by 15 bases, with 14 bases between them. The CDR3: CASSPGGGLFF. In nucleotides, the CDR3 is TGTGCCAGCAGCCCTGGGGGAGGACTGTTCTTC.

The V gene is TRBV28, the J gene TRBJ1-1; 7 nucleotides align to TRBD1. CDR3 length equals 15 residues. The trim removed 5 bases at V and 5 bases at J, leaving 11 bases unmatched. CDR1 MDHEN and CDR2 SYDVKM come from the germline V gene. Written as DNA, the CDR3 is TGTGCCAGCAGTCCCTTGACAGGGCTCACAACTGAAGCTTTCTTT. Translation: CASSPLTGLTTEAFF.

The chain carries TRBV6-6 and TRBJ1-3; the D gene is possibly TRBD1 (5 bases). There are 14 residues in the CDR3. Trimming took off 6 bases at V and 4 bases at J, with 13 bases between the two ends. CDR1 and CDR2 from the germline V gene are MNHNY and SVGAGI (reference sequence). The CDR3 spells CASRPGLEGNTIYF. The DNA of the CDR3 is TGTGCCAGCAGACCGGGACTCGAGGGAAACACCATATATTTT.

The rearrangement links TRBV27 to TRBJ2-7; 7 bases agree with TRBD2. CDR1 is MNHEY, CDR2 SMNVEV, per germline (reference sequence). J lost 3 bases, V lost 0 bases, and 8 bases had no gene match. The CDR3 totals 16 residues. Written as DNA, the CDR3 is TGTGCCAGCAGTTTATCTACCGCGGGAGCCCACTACGAGCAGTACTTC. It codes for CASSLSTAGAHYEQYF.

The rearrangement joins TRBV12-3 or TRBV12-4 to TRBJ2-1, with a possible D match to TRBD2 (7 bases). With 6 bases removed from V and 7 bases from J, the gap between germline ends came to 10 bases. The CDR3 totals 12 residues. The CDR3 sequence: CASSKGGNEQFF. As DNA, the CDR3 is TGTGCCAGCAGCAAGGGGGGGAATGAGCAGTTCTTC.

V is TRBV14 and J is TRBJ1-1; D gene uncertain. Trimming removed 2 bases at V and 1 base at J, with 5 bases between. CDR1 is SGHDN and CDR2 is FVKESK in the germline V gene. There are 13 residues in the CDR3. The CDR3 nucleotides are TGTGCCAGCAGCCAACAACAGAACACTGAAGCTTTCTTT. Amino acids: CASSQQQNTEAFF.

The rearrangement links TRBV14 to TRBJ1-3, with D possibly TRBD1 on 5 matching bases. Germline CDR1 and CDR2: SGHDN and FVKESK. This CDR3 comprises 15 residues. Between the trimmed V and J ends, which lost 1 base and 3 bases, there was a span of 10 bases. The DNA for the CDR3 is TGTGCCAGCAGCCAAGGCGCAGGGTATGGAAACACCATATATTTT. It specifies CASSQGAGYGNTIYF.

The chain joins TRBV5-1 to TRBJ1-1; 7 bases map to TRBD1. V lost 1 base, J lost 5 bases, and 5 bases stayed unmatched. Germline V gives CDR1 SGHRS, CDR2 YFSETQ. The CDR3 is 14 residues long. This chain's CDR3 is CASSLQGERTEAFF. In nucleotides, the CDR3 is TGCGCCAGCAGCTTGCAGGGGGAAAGGACTGAAGCTTTCTTT.